This TCR beta chain was captured in a study of technical replicates of blood from a few donors. Sequencing used immunoSEQ multiplex PCR; TCRdb keeps in-frame clones, though not all of them. The sample records 74,000 or so clones, 85% to 95% being singletons. The CDR3 sequence is 12 residues long. CDR1 is MNHEY and CDR2 is SVGAGI in the germline V gene. With 8 bases clipped from V and 9 bases from J, the junction kept 9 bases outside the gene matches. This chain links TRBV6-5 with TRBJ2-5; 7 nucleotides match TRBD2. The source material was T cells isolated from PBMCs. This sequence was found in a human donor in good health. For the CDR3, the DNA is TGTGCCAGCCATGGGGGTCGGGAGGCCCAGTACTTC. Protein product: CASHGGREAQYF.